This T cell receptor (beta chain) was identified in a study of T cell responses to AZD1222 COVID-19 vaccine. Assay: immunoSEQ multiplex PCR; the TCRdb copy retains only in-frame clones and omits some. The table lists about 130,000 clones, just under 95% of them singletons. Trimming cost V 2 bases and J 0 bases, with 10 bases left between them. In germline, CDR1 is SEHNR, CDR2 FQNEAQ (reference sequence). The CDR3 is 15 residues long. This clone has a handful of counts. This receptor was identified in an adult in good health. Sequences were derived from peripheral blood, sampled on day 0 of AZD1222 vaccination. The V call is TRBV7-9, the J call TRBJ1-1; D gene ambiguous. CDR3: CASSLRVALNTEAFF. The CDR3 nucleotides are TGTGCCAGCAGCTTAAGGGTGGCCCTGAACACTGAAGCTTTCTTT.